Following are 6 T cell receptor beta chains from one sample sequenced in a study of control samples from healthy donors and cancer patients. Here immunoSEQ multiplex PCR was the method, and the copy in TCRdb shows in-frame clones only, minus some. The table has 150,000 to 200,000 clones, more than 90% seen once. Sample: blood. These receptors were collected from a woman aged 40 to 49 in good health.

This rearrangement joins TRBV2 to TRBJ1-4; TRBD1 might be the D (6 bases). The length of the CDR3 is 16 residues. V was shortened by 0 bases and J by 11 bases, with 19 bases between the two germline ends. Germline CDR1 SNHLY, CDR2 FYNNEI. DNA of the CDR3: TGTGCCAGCAGTGAAGCGCTTATGGGGGCGTTATGGAAACTGTTTTTT. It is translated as CASSEALMGALWKLFF.

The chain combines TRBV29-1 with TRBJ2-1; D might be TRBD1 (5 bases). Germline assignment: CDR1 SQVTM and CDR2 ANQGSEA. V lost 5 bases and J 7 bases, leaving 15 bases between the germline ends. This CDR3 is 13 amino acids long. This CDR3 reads CSVSDSRDNEQFF. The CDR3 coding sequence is TGCAGCGTTTCGGATAGCAGGGATAATGAGCAGTTCTTC.

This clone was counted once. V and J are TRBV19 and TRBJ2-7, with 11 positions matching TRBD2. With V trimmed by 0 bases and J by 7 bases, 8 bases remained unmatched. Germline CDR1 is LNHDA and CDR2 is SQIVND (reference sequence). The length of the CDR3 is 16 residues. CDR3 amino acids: CASSIDSSGGSREQYF. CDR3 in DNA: TGTGCCAGTAGTATAGATTCTAGCGGGGGGTCTCGGGAGCAGTACTTC.

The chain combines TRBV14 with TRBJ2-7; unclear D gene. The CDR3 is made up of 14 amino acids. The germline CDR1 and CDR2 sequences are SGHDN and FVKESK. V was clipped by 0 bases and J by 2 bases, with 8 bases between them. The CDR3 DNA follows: TGTGCCAGCAGCCAAGAGGGCCTGGCCTACGAGCAGTACTTC. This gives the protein CASSQEGLAYEQYF.

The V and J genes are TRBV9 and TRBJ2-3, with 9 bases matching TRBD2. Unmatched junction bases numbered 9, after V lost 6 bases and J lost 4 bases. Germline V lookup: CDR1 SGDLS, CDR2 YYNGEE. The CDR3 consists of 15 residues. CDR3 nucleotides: TGTGCCAGCACGGGCGGGGGGGCGTGGTCAGATACGCAGTATTTT. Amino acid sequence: CASTGGGAWSDTQYF.

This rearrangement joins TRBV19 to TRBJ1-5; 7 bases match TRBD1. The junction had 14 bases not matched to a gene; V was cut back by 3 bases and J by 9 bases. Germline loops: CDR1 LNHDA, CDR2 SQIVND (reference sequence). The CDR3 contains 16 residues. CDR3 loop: CASSMYRQGPGGPQHF. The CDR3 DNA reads TGTGCCAGTAGTATGTACCGACAGGGCCCCGGTGGGCCCCAGCATTTT.